One and the same sample provided the 29 T cell receptor beta chains below, sequenced in a study of blood T cell repertoires in COVID-19. Sequenced by immunoSEQ multiplex PCR; TCRdb stores in-frame clones only, minus some. Of under 200,000 clones listed, around 87% were seen once; the top ten hold 0.58%. The material sequenced was peripheral blood. Receptors originate from a man in his 60s with COVID-19, enrolled during active disease.

J is TRBJ1-1 and V is TRBV6-5; maybe TRBD1 (5 bases). CDR3 length: 13 residues. Trimming removed 2 bases from V and 5 bases from J, with 9 bases in between. Germline V gene sequence: CDR1 MNHEY, CDR2 SVGAGI. The CDR3 DNA is TGTGCCAGCAGTTACGGGGCGTTTACTGAAGCTTTCTTT. Its protein product is CASSYGAFTEAFF.

The chain recombines TRBV7-6 with TRBJ2-7; D unclear. Per the germline V gene, CDR1 is SGHVS and CDR2 is FNYEAQ. The CDR3 has 13 residues. Deletions cut 1 base from V and 6 bases from J, with 10 bases between. CDR3 in DNA: TGTGCCAGCAGCTTAGATACCTCAGGCGAGCAGTACTTC. It encodes CASSLDTSGEQYF.

The chain uses TRBV19 and TRBJ2-6; D gene unclear. The CDR3 covers 15 residues. Germline CDR1 and CDR2: LNHDA and SQIVND (reference sequence). V dropped 7 bases and J dropped 1 base, with 11 bases sitting between them. The DNA for the CDR3 is TGTGCCAGTAACACGTCCCCTTCTGGGGCCAACGTCCTGACTTTC. This translates into CASNTSPSGANVLTF.

This clone was recorded a few times. The gene calls are TRBV30 and TRBJ1-5; D not resolved. Trimming left V 0 bases short and J 0 bases short, with 9 bases between. The CDR3 has 15 amino acids. Germline V gene sequence: CDR1 GTSNPN, CDR2 SVGIG (reference sequence). The CDR3, as DNA: TGTGCCTGGAGTGTACAACCGTCTAGCAATCAGCCCCAGCATTTT. It yields the protein CAWSVQPSSNQPQHF.

The V and J genes are TRBV9 and TRBJ2-2, with 8 nucleotides matching TRBD1. This CDR3 spans 15 amino acids. Germline assignment: CDR1 SGDLS and CDR2 YYNGEE. V was clipped by 4 bases and J by 4 bases; unmatched bases: 6. The CDR3, as DNA: TGTGCCAGCAGCCCCCCAGGGGGCTTCACCGGGGAGCTGTTTTTT. The encoded protein is CASSPPGGFTGELFF.

The chain links TRBV23-1 to TRBJ2-3, with 8 bases matching TRBD1. TRBV23-1 is noted as an ORF with a role that remains uncertain. V was pared by 4 bases and J by 3 bases, with 6 bases of the junction left unmatched. This CDR3 is built from 15 residues. Written as DNA, the CDR3 is TGCGCCAGCAGTCCGACAGGGGCTGAGACAGATACGCAGTATTTT. It yields the protein CASSPTGAETDTQYF.

The chain combines TRBV7-9 with TRBJ2-7; TRBD1 agrees at 7 bases. CDR1 is SEHNR, CDR2 FQNEAQ, per germline (reference sequence). The CDR3 runs 15 residues. V lost 4 bases, J lost 4 bases, and 10 bases stayed unmatched. The CDR3 reads CASSSATGEGYEQYF. The CDR3 coding sequence is TGTGCCAGCAGCTCTGCTACAGGGGAAGGATACGAGCAGTACTTC. The whole variable domain, filled in from reference TRBV7-9 and TRBJ2-7, reads DTGVSQNPRHKITKRGQNVTFRCDPISEHNRLYWYRQTLGQGPEFLTYFQNEAQLEKSRLLSDRFSAERPKGSFSTLEIQRTEQGDSAMYLCASSSATGEGYEQYFGPGTRLTVT.

The genes are TRBV11-2 and TRBJ1-2; D not certain. This CDR3 comprises 14 residues. V shed 5 bases and J shed 4 bases, with 14 bases lying between them. Germline V CDR1 and CDR2: SGHAT, FQNNGV. The CDR3 spells CASSPYDGLYGYTF. The CDR3 bases are TGTGCCAGCAGCCCGTATGACGGACTCTATGGCTACACCTTC.

The chain uses TRBV24-1 and TRBJ2-1; the D gene is possibly TRBD2 (7 bases). The CDR3 sequence is 15 residues long. Germline V CDR1 and CDR2: KGHDR, SFDVKD. With 4 bases removed from V and 5 bases from J, the gap between germline ends came to 14 bases. The CDR3 reads CATSEVRGANNEQFF. CDR3 in DNA: TGTGCCACCAGTGAAGTTCGGGGGGCGAACAATGAGCAGTTCTTC.

This chain connects TRBV5-1 to TRBJ2-5, with a possible D match to TRBD2 (5 bases). Germline-derived CDR1 and CDR2 are SGHRS and YFSETQ. The V gene lost 0 bases and the J gene lost 7 bases, with 13 bases spanning the gap. CDR3 length: 14 residues. The CDR3: CASSLAGVGGTQYF. CDR3 in DNA: TGCGCCAGCAGCTTGGCCGGGGTTGGCGGGACCCAGTACTTC.

The chain joins TRBV30 to TRBJ2-3; 9 positions agree with TRBD2. Germline CDR1 GTSNPN, CDR2 SVGIG (reference sequence). The CDR3 spans 16 residues. With 0 bases clipped from V and 5 bases from J, the junction kept 9 bases outside the gene matches. The CDR3 is CAWSVPEREVIDTQYF. The CDR3 coding sequence is TGTGCCTGGAGTGTACCGGAGCGGGAGGTCATAGATACGCAGTATTTT.

The chain has TRBV7-2 and TRBJ1-1, with unresolved D. V gave up 1 base and J gave up 3 bases, with 12 bases separating them. The CDR3 is 15 amino acids. Germline V gives CDR1 SGHTA, CDR2 FQGNSA. The CDR3 region is CASSLGRVGDTEAFF. DNA for the CDR3: TGTGCCAGCAGCTTAGGTCGGGTGGGAGACACTGAAGCTTTCTTT.

The chain couples TRBV28 to TRBJ1-2; 9 bases map to TRBD1. In germline, CDR1 is MDHEN, CDR2 SYDVKM. CDR3 length: 15 amino acids. Trimming took 6 bases from V and 2 from J; bases not matched to a gene: 7. This chain's CDR3 is CASSRDRGSNYGYTF. The CDR3 DNA sequence: TGTGCCAGCAGCCGAGACAGGGGGTCGAACTATGGCTACACCTTC.

This clone has only one observation. This chain connects TRBV24-1 to TRBJ2-1; 9 bases map to TRBD1. Looked up from germline, CDR1 is KGHDR and CDR2 is SFDVKD. This CDR3 spans 17 amino acids. V shed 2 bases, J shed 7 bases, and the junction held 11 bases outside the gene matches. The CDR3 region is CATSDWKAGTGKNEQFF. As DNA, the CDR3 is TGTGCCACCAGTGATTGGAAGGCCGGGACAGGGAAAAATGAGCAGTTCTTC.

This chain uses TRBV19 with TRBJ1-2; TRBD1 matches 9 bases. This CDR3 comprises 15 residues. Germline V CDR1 and CDR2: LNHDA, SQIVND (reference sequence). The trim removed 1 base at V and 6 bases at J, leaving 6 bases unmatched. The CDR3 reads CASSIVTGGADGYTF. Written as DNA, the CDR3 is TGTGCCAGTAGTATAGTAACAGGGGGCGCGGATGGCTACACCTTC.

The chain is built from TRBV9 and TRBJ2-1, with D perhaps TRBD2 (6 bases). V was pared by 3 bases and J by 3 bases, with 22 bases between. There are 18 residues in the CDR3. The germline gives CDR1 SGDLS, CDR2 YYNGEE. In DNA form, the CDR3 reads TGTGCCAGCAGCGCAGGATCTAGCGTGGGAGATGTCTACAATGAGCAGTTCTTC. Its translation: CASSAGSSVGDVYNEQFF. The entire variable domain, with the rest obtained from reference TRBV9 and TRBJ2-1, is as follows: DSGVTQTPKHLITATGQRVTLRCSPRSGDLSVYWYQQSLDQGLQFLIQYYNGEERAKGNILERFSAQQFPDLHSELNLSSLELGDSALYFCASSAGSSVGDVYNEQFFGPGTRLTVL.

The chain is built from TRBV9 and TRBJ2-7; perhaps TRBD1 as D (5 bases). The CDR3 totals 14 residues. Trimming took off 0 bases at V and 2 bases at J, with 9 bases between the two ends. Per the germline V gene, CDR1 is SGDLS and CDR2 is YYNGEE. CDR3 nucleotides: TGTGCCAGCAGCGTAGGCAGGGTAACCTACGAGCAGTACTTC. Translated: CASSVGRVTYEQYF. Full variable domain (outside the CDR3, taken from reference TRBV9 and TRBJ2-7): DSGVTQTPKHLITATGQRVTLRCSPRSGDLSVYWYQQSLDQGLQFLIQYYNGEERAKGNILERFSAQQFPDLHSELNLSSLELGDSALYFCASSVGRVTYEQYFGPGTRLTVT.

CDR3 loop: CASSYPTGSAGEAFF. The CDR3 DNA reads TGTGCCAGCAGTTATCCAACAGGGTCGGCGGGTGAAGCTTTCTTT. This rearrangement joins TRBV6-6 to TRBJ1-1, with D possibly TRBD1 on 6 matching bases. CDR1 MNHNY and CDR2 SVGAGI come from the germline V gene (reference sequence). Trimming shortened V by 3 bases and J by 7 bases, and 18 bases separated the two germline ends. CDR3 size: 15 residues.

A single count supports this clone. V is TRBV9 and J is TRBJ2-1, with 9 bases that match TRBD2. Germline lookup yields CDR1 SGDLS and CDR2 YYNGEE. V was pared by 0 bases and J by 0 bases, with 7 bases of the junction left unmatched. This CDR3 has 18 residues. The CDR3 reads CASSVGFSGGYSYNEQFF. CDR3 in DNA: TGTGCCAGCAGCGTAGGGTTTAGCGGGGGATACTCCTACAATGAGCAGTTCTTC.

The chain joins TRBV4-2 to TRBJ1-2, with 9 bases that match TRBD1. Germline lookup yields CDR1 LGHNA and CDR2 YNFKEQ. The length of the CDR3 is 14 residues. V shed 4 bases and J 13 bases; nucleotides not matched to a gene: 13. For the CDR3, the DNA is TGTGCCAGCAGCCGGGACGGGACAGGGATTTTCGGCACCTTC. It translates to CASSRDGTGIFGTF.

V and J are TRBV5-1 and TRBJ2-7, with TRBD2 matching 7 bases. V was clipped by 0 bases and J by 7 bases; unmatched bases: 7. This CDR3 contains 14 residues. Germline V CDR1 and CDR2: SGHRS, YFSETQ. The CDR3 coding sequence is TGCGCCAGCAGCTTGGGGGACTACGGTGGGGAGCAGTACTTC. Translating it yields CASSLGDYGGEQYF.

The chain employs TRBV5-1 and TRBJ1-4, with 11 positions matching TRBD1. V lost 2 bases and J lost 5; bases outside the gene matches: 2. Germline lookup yields CDR1 SGHRS and CDR2 YFSETQ. The CDR3 sequence is 15 residues long. The CDR3 spells CASSFGDRGNEKLFF. CDR3 in DNA: TGCGCCAGCAGCTTCGGGGACAGGGGGAATGAAAAACTGTTTTTT.

The genes are TRBV19 and TRBJ1-3, with D maybe TRBD1 (5 bases). Trimming took off 8 bases at V and 0 bases at J, with 17 bases between the two ends. CDR3 size: 16 residues. Germline CDR1 is LNHDA and CDR2 is SQIVND (reference sequence). CDR3 sequence reads: CASRVLGASSGNTIYF. CDR3 nucleotide sequence: TGTGCCAGTCGGGTTCTAGGGGCCAGCTCTGGAAACACCATATATTTT. The full variable domain, rest sourced from reference TRBV19 and TRBJ1-3, is DGGITQSPKYLFRKEGQNVTLSCEQNLNHDAMYWYRQDPGQGLRLIYYSQIVNDFQKGDIAEGYSVSREKKESFPLTVTSAQKNPTAFYLCASRVLGASSGNTIYFGEGSWLTVV.

J is TRBJ1-6 and V is TRBV7-9; D is perhaps TRBD1 (5 bases). This CDR3 region has 14 residues. Germline CDR1 SEHNR, CDR2 FQNEAQ (reference sequence). The V and J ends lost 5 bases and 10 bases respectively, with 15 bases between them. The CDR3 region has the DNA TGTGCCAGCAGCCGCGATCCCGCAGGGTCACCCCTCCACTTT. Protein product: CASSRDPAGSPLHF.

The chain has TRBV19 and TRBJ2-3, with TRBD2 identical over 8 bases. J lost 2 bases, V lost 5 bases, and 6 bases had no gene match. In germline, CDR1 is LNHDA, CDR2 SQIVND (reference sequence). The CDR3 has 15 residues. The DNA of the CDR3 is TGTGCCAGTAGTCCAACTAGCGGCTACACAGATACGCAGTATTTT. Translated, it gives CASSPTSGYTDTQYF.

The V call is TRBV7-8, the J call TRBJ2-1; 12 bases match TRBD2. The CDR3 sequence is 17 residues long. Germline CDR1 reads SGHVS; CDR2 reads FQNEAQ. Losses at the gene ends were 5 bases for V and 4 bases for J; bases not matched to a gene: 9. CDR3: CASSRLAGEGWYNEQFF. The CDR3 nucleotides are TGTGCCAGCAGCCGACTAGCGGGAGAGGGTTGGTACAATGAGCAGTTCTTC.

This chain connects TRBV6-5 to TRBJ1-2; 8 bases are a match to TRBD1. The germline V gene encodes CDR1 MNHEY and CDR2 SVGAGI. This CDR3 has 14 residues. V lost 5 bases, J lost 5 bases, and 7 bases stayed unmatched. CDR3: CASSTLGQGYGYTF. As DNA, the CDR3 is TGTGCCAGCAGTACCCTCGGACAGGGTTATGGCTACACCTTC.

The V gene is TRBV19, the J gene TRBJ1-5; 7 positions agree with TRBD1. The CDR3 covers 16 residues. V lost 4 bases to trimming and J lost 2 bases; unmatched junction nucleotides: 8. CDR1 and CDR2 (germline): LNHDA, SQIVND (reference sequence). The CDR3 loop reads CASSSRQGVGNQPQHF. CDR3 DNA sequence: TGTGCCAGTAGTAGTCGACAGGGAGTGGGCAATCAGCCCCAGCATTTT.

This clone was detected only a few times. V and J are TRBV7-2 and TRBJ1-4; 8 bases fit TRBD1. CDR3 size: 14 residues. V lost 5 bases and J lost 8; bases outside the gene matches: 7. In germline, CDR1 is SGHTA, CDR2 FQGNSA. The CDR3 DNA follows: TGTGCCAGCAGCACACAGGGGGGGAGAGAAAAACTGTTTTTT. Protein product: CASSTQGGREKLFF.